This TCR beta chain is drawn from a study of blood T cell repertoires in COVID-19 (dated by TCRdb to 2020 to 2022). The study in broad terms: Samples from collaborators originated in the United States, Italy and Spain and spanned both the acute and convalescent phases of COVID-19. Where available, HLA class I and class II types were taken from metadata supplied by the sample provider and were not determined by assay-based typing. Subjects who had been exposed to COVID-19, were actively infected with it, or had recovered from it provided the deeply sampled blood TCRbeta repertoires that made up the dataset. Sample metadata almost always included a de-identified subject ID, COVID-19 status, age in years and sex. The repertoires were released in a freely available public database meant as a resource for research on the immune response to SARS-CoV-2. The prospective study material was composed of cDNA or gDNA derived from T cells, B-cell-depleted T cells, or PBMCs. The samples were drawn from the first 160 participants of the ongoing ImmuneRACE study and from under 1,500 subjects provided by 6 global collaborators. The investigation overall reported the following: How much clinical and demographic metadata was included differed by source and by participant, and the metadata was provided uncurated.

One collaborating source in Seattle enrolled patients while the patients were actively infected and followed the patients over time throughout the course of disease. Collaborating institutions collected whole blood in K2EDTA tubes following their own protocols. Collaborator samples were shipped for TCRbeta analysis as frozen whole blood, isolated PBMCs, or DNA extracted from either sample type. V is pruned by 5 bases and J by 6 bases, leaving 9 bases of the junction without a gene match. Spanning cysteine to phenylalanine, the CDR3 consists of 15 amino acids. Only the CDR3 region is kept as DNA, spanning 45 bases read in frame from base 1. CDR1 and CDR2, looked up from the germline V gene (reference sequence), are SEHNR and FQNEAQ. This clone has only one observation. Its binding antigen is unknown. Per-base qualities were not stored, and no clone one base away is much larger. The immunoSEQ Assay, a bias-controlled multiplex PCR, was used to amplify TCRbeta CDR3 regions from genomic DNA. The study's own analysis went as follows. The number of nucleated cells in each sample was estimated by amplification of reference gene primers within the assay. To quantify the absolute abundance of each unique TCRbeta CDR3 rearrangement, sequence reads were collapsed and filtered. For each sample, productive Simpson clonality was calculated as the square root of Simpson's diversity index across productive rearrangements. Sourced from immuneACCESS, this table was stored by TCRdb with only in-frame sequences that have V and J called. A share of the clones is absent; for the studies checked, an unresolved V gene accounts for under half, and the remainder has no known explanation. The DNA gave D and trimming, while V, J and clone size come from that table. For this sample there are around 170,000 clones; under 85% appear just once. 6% to 8.5% of the sample is taken by the ten largest.

This sequence was found in a woman aged 70-85 years with COVID-19, enrolled during active disease. The sequenced material came from peripheral blood. The sequence is built from TRBV7-9 and TRBJ2-1; 8 nucleotides in the junction match TRBD2. The DNA reads TGTGCCAGCAGCCTTCCCGGGACTAGACGCAATGAGCAGTTCTTC. Its protein reads: CASSLPGTRRNEQFF.